This T cell receptor beta chain was sequenced during a study of blood T cell repertoires in COVID-19. Study information: COVID-19 samples collected from the United States, Italy and Spain covered acute and convalescent phases. In each case, the material was cDNA or gDNA derived from T cells, B-cell-depleted T cells, or PBMCs.

The V gene lost 5 bases and the J gene lost 4 bases, with 14 bases spanning the gap. Germline CDR1 reads MGHRA; CDR2 reads YSYEKL. The CDR3 contains 14 residues. The data were produced by immunoSEQ multiplex PCR, yet TCRdb's version contains in-frame clones alone and is incomplete. This sample has approximately 290,000 clones, with around 90% found just once. The receptor comes from a young man with active or convalescent COVID-19. The rearrangement joins TRBV4-1 to TRBJ1-2, with D perhaps TRBD1 (6 bases). Material: peripheral blood. CDR3 coding DNA: TGCGCCAGCAGCGCACAGGGCACTGGCTATGGCTACACCTTC. This gives the protein CASSAQGTGYGYTF.